One T cell receptor (beta chain) is described in this entry. Its antigen is unknown. This entry comes from a study of blood T cells in healthy people across ages. Findings of the study overall: Diversity figures derived from one million T cells were judged to underestimate the true value.

Around 10 milliliters of peripheral blood were drawn from each donor. Per-sample yields of isolated PBMCs were at least 6 million. PCR was performed a second time for about 6 to 12 cycles using a sample-barcoded 5' primer and a J-beta primer mix. Every cDNA molecule carried a tag from a template-switch adaptor bearing 12 random nucleotides. TCRdb re-called the 5' RACE reads with MiXCR, one entry per CDR3 protein. The repertoire holds about 970,000 distinct CDR3 sequences, with roughly 50% as singletons. Germline V gene lookup returns CDR1 SEHNR and CDR2 FQNEAQ (reference sequence). V lost 5 bases to trimming and J lost 3 bases; unmatched junction nucleotides: 8. The length of the CDR3 is 15 residues.

The clonotype was recovered from a woman aged 55-70 years in good health. J is TRBJ1-1 and V is TRBV7-9, with 8 nucleotides matching TRBD1. Source material: blood. The CDR3 reads CASSVTGEWHTEAFF. The CDR3 coding sequence is TGTGCCAGCAGCGTGACAGGGGAGTGGCACACTGAAGCTTTCTTT.